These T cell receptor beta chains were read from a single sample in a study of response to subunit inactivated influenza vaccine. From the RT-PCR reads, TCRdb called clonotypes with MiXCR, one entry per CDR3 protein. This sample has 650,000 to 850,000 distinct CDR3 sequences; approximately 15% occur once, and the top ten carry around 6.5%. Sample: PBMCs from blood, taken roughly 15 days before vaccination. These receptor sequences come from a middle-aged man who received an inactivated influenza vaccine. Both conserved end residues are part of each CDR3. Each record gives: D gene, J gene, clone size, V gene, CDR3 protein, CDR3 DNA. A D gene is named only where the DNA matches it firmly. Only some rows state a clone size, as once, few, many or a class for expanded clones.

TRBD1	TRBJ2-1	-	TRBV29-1	CSVERDRANEQFF	TGCAGCGTTGAAAGGGACAGAGCCAATGAGCAGTTCTTC
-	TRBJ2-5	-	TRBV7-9	CASSLVSGTQETQYF	TGTGCCAGCAGCTTAGTTAGCGGTACTCAAGAGACCCAGTACTTC
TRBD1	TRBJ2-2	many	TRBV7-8	CASSYRGKLGGELFF	TGTGCCAGCAGCTACAGGGGAAAATTAGGCGGGGAGCTGTTTTTT
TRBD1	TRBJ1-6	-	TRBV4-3	CASSQDWTGPSPLHF	TGCGCCAGCAGCCAAGACTGGACAGGGCCATCACCCCTCCACTTT
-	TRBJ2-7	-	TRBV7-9	CASSLEIVGSEQYF	TGTGCCAGCAGCTTAGAAATTGTGGGCTCCGAGCAGTACTTC
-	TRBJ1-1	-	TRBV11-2	CASSLIHRVSPLGTEAFF	TGTGCCAGCAGCTTAATACACAGGGTCAGCCCGTTGGGCACTGAAGCTTTCTTT
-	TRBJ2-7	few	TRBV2	CASSWRDEQYF	TGTGCCAGCAGCTGGCGGGACGAGCAGTACTTC
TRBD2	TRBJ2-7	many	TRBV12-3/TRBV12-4	CASSPSGSTNEQYF	TGTGCCAGCAGTCCTAGCGGGAGCACCAACGAGCAGTACTTC
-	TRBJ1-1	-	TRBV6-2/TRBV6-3	CASSYRPQAVNTEAFF	TGTGCCAGCAGTTACCGGCCGCAGGCAGTGAACACTGAAGCTTTCTTT
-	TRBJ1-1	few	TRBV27	CASSAERGTEAFF	TGTGCCAGCAGTGCTGAACGGGGCACTGAAGCTTTCTTT
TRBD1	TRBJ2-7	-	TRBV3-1	CASSQPTGAGEQYF	TGTGCCAGCAGCCAACCGACAGGGGCAGGCGAGCAGTACTTC
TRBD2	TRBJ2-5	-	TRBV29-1	CSATPTSGAQETQYF	TGCAGCGCTACCCCCACTAGCGGGGCCCAAGAGACCCAGTACTTC
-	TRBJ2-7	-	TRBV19	CASSISKGQTYEQYF	TGTGCCAGTAGTATCAGTAAGGGGCAGACCTACGAGCAGTACTTC
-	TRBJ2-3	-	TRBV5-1	CASSLERYKQNTQYF	TGCGCCAGCAGCTTGGAACGCTACAAGCAAAATACGCAGTATTTT
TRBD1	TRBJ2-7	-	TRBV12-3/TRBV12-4	CASSMTGDMAEQYF	TGTGCCAGTTCCATGACAGGGGATATGGCGGAGCAGTACTTC
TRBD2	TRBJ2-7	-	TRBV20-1	CSARRLAVSYEQYF	TGCAGTGCTAGAAGGCTAGCGGTCTCCTACGAGCAGTACTTC
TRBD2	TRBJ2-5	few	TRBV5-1	CASREWTSQETQYF	TGCGCCAGCAGGGAATGGACTAGCCAAGAGACCCAGTACTTC
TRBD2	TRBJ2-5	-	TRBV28	CASSTKRGFPETQYF	TGTGCCAGCAGTACAAAGCGGGGGTTCCCAGAGACCCAGTACTTC